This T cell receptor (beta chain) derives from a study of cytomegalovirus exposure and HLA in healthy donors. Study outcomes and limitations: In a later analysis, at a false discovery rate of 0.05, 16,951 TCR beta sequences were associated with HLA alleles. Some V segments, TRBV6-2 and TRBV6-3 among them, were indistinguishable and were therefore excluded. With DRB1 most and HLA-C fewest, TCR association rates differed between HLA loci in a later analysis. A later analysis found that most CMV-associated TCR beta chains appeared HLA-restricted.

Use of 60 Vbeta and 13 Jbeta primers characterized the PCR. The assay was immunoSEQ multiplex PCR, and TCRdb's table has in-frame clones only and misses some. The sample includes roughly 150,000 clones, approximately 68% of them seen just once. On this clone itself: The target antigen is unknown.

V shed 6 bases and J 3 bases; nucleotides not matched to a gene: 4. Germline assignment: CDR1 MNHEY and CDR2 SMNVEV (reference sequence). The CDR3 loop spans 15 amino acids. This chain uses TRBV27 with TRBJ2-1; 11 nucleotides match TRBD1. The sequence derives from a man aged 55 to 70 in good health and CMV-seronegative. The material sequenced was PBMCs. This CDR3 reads CASRRGQGGYNEQFF. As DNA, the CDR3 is TGTGCCAGCAGAAGGGGACAGGGGGGCTACAATGAGCAGTTCTTC.